These 15 T cell receptor beta chains came from one sample sequenced in a study of control samples from healthy donors and cancer patients. Sequencing used immunoSEQ multiplex PCR; TCRdb keeps in-frame clones, though not all of them. The table includes some 250,000 clones, about 80% detected once. Input material: PBMCs. These receptors were collected from an older woman with lung cancer.

J is TRBJ2-6 and V is TRBV6-4; 8 nucleotides match TRBD2. The CDR3 covers 17 residues. Per the germline V gene, CDR1 is MRHNA and CDR2 is SNTAGT. After removal of 3 bases from V and 0 bases from J, the junction contained 4 bases not matched to a gene. DNA of the CDR3: TGTGCCAGCAGTGATAGCGGGGCCGGCTCTGGGGCCAACGTCCTGACTTTC. Protein sequence: CASSDSGAGSGANVLTF.

The chain links TRBV10-3 to TRBJ1-2; D perhaps matches TRBD1 (6 bases). Germline V gene lookup returns CDR1 ENHRY and CDR2 SYGVKD. The length of the CDR3 is 13 residues. With 7 bases removed from V and 4 bases from J, the gap between germline ends came to 13 bases. The CDR3 region has the DNA TGTGCCATCACAGGGGTTCATCTCTATGGCTACACCTTC. Protein: CAITGVHLYGYTF.

This sequence joins TRBV7-6 and TRBJ2-1; no firm D call. The CDR3 sequence is 13 residues long. V was cut by 1 base and J by 7 bases, with 8 bases left in between. Germline CDR1 and CDR2: SGHVS and FNYEAQ. The CDR3 DNA reads TGTGCCAGCAGCTTAGGACGGGTGAATGAGCAGTTCTTC. Translated, it gives CASSLGRVNEQFF.

This clone was detected once. This chain links TRBV5-6 with TRBJ2-7; TRBD1 matches 8 bases. The CDR3 has 17 amino acids. Germline V lookup: CDR1 SGHDT, CDR2 YYEEEE. Trimming took 3 bases from V and 1 from J; bases not matched to a gene: 12. Written as DNA, the CDR3 is TGTGCCAGCAGCTGGGGCCCTACAGGGGGGATTTCCTACGAGCAGTACTTC. Its protein is CASSWGPTGGISYEQYF. Complete variable domain (other parts from reference TRBV5-6 and TRBJ2-7): DAGVTQSPTHLIKTRGQQVTLRCSPKSGHDTVSWYQQALGQGPQFIFQYYEEEERQRGNFPDRFSGHQFPNYSSELNVNALLLGDSALYLCASSWGPTGGISYEQYFGPGTRLTVT.

The genes are TRBV23-1 and TRBJ2-3, with TRBD2 matching 12 bases. TRBV23-1 is an ORF, and what it does is uncertain. The V and J ends lost 7 bases and 2 bases, in that order; junction bases with no gene match: 4. This CDR3 has 15 residues. CDR3 residues: CASTPSGGATDTQYF. CDR3 nucleotides: TGCGCCAGCACCCCTAGCGGGGGGGCCACAGATACGCAGTATTTT.

The J gene is TRBJ2-3, the V gene TRBV4-1, with 8 positions matching TRBD1. In germline, CDR1 is MGHRA, CDR2 YSYEKL. The CDR3 runs 15 residues. Trimming at V came to 3 bases and at J to 3 bases, leaving 5 bases not matched to a gene. This CDR3 is CASSHRGLGTDTQYF. The CDR3 nucleotides are TGCGCCAGCAGCCACAGGGGGCTAGGTACAGATACGCAGTATTTT.

This chain uses TRBV9 with TRBJ1-4; D is possibly TRBD1 (5 bases). The V gene lost 4 bases and the J gene lost 3 bases, with 16 bases spanning the gap. Germline V gene lookup returns CDR1 SGDLS and CDR2 YYNGEE. This CDR3 has 16 amino acids. CDR3 sequence (DNA): TGTGCCAGCAGCCCCCAGAGGGGCTTAGCTAATGAAAAACTGTTTTTT. It specifies CASSPQRGLANEKLFF.

This CDR3 reads CASSWQNSGANVLTF. Written as DNA, the CDR3 is TGCGCCAGCAGCTGGCAGAATTCTGGGGCCAACGTCCTGACTTTC. The rearrangement links TRBV5-1 to TRBJ2-6; D gene ambiguous. Germline CDR1 SGHRS, CDR2 YFSETQ. This CDR3 contains 15 residues. Trimming removed 3 bases at V and 1 base at J, with 8 bases between.

The rearrangement links TRBV6-5 to TRBJ1-2; 7 bases agree with TRBD1. Germline assignment: CDR1 MNHEY and CDR2 SVGAGI. V was pared by 0 bases and J by 7 bases, with 5 bases of the junction left unmatched. The CDR3 is 14 residues long. In DNA, the CDR3 is TGTGCCAGCAGTTACTCACGAGGGGGCGGTGGCTACACCTTC. Protein: CASSYSRGGGGYTF.

The genes are TRBV7-9 and TRBJ1-1; 8 bases are shared with TRBD1. The CDR3 totals 15 residues. The germline gives CDR1 SEHNR, CDR2 FQNEAQ (reference sequence). V dropped 5 bases and J dropped 0; count of bases not matched to a gene: 5. CDR3 loop: CASSLRQGLNTEAFF. In DNA, the CDR3 is TGTGCCAGCAGCCTCAGACAGGGGTTGAACACTGAAGCTTTCTTT.

The rearrangement joins TRBV19 to TRBJ1-5; possible D gene TRBD1, 6 bases. V lost 10 bases, J lost 3 bases, and 13 bases lay in between. CDR1 LNHDA and CDR2 SQIVND come from the germline V gene (reference sequence). The CDR3 is made up of 13 amino acids. DNA for the CDR3: TGTGCCACTAAGGGACAATTCAATCAGCCCCAGCATTTT. The encoded protein is CATKGQFNQPQHF.

V is TRBV6-5 and J is TRBJ2-3; the match to TRBD2 covers 11 bases. Germline V lookup: CDR1 MNHEY, CDR2 SVGAGI. The J segment lost 5 bases and the V segment lost 6 bases, leaving 7 bases of the junction unmatched. The length of the CDR3 is 15 residues. The DNA of the CDR3 is TGTGCCAGCAGCTCGACTAGCGGGGTGGGAGATACGCAGTATTTT. It translates to CASSSTSGVGDTQYF.

The chain combines TRBV11-3 with TRBJ2-7, with TRBD1 identical over 7 bases. Germline trimming cut 4 bases from V and 2 bases from J; bases unmatched to any gene: 8. CDR3 length: 15 amino acids. Germline V lookup: CDR1 SGHNT, CDR2 YENEEA. The CDR3 sequence: CASSYRTGATYEQYF. For the CDR3, the DNA is TGTGCCAGCAGCTACAGGACAGGTGCTACCTACGAGCAGTACTTC.

This clone was found a few times. This chain links TRBV4-1 with TRBJ1-1; D ambiguous. V was pared by 4 bases and J by 2 bases, with 17 bases between. CDR3 length equals 16 residues. Per the germline V gene, CDR1 is MGHRA and CDR2 is YSYEKL. The CDR3: CASSPIGREFNTEAFF. The CDR3 DNA is TGCGCCAGCAGCCCGATCGGGAGGGAGTTTAACACTGAAGCTTTCTTT.

This chain links TRBV27 with TRBJ2-3; the match to TRBD2 covers 10 bases. Germline CDR1 reads MNHEY; CDR2 reads SMNVEV (reference sequence). V shed 6 bases and J 2 bases; nucleotides not matched to a gene: 5. The CDR3 is 15 amino acids. CDR3 amino acids: CASSPGLAVTDTQYF. CDR3 in DNA: TGTGCCAGCAGCCCAGGACTAGCGGTCACAGATACGCAGTATTTT.